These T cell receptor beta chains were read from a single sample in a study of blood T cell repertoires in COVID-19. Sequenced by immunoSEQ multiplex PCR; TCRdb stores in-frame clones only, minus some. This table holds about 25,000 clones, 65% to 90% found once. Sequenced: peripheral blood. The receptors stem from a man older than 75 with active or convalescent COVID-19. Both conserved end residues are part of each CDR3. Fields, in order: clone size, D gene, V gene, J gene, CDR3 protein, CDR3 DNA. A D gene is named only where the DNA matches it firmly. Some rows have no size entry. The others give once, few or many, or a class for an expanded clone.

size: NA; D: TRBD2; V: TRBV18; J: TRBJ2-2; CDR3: CASSPSAGDTGELFF; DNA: TGTGCCAGCTCACCATCAGCGGGGGACACCGGGGAGCTGTTTTTT
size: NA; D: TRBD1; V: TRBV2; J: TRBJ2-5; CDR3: CASRGDRGRQTQYF; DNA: TGTGCCAGCAGGGGGGACAGGGGGCGGCAGACCCAGTACTTC
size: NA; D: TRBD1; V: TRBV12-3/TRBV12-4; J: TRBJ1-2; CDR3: CASSLGGQLGYTF; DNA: TGTGCCAGCAGTTTGGGGGGACAGCTCGGCTACACCTTC
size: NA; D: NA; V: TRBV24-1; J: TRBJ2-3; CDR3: CATRSPGTDTQYF; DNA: TGTGCCACCCGTTCCCCGGGCACAGATACGCAGTATTTT
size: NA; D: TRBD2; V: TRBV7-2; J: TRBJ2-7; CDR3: CASSGTSGRGGYEQYF; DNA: TGTGCCAGCAGTGGGACTAGCGGGAGAGGTGGCTACGAGCAGTACTTC
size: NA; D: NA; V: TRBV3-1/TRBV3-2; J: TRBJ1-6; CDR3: CASSPGTLLTNSPLHF; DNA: TGTGCCAGCAGCCCCGGGACACTCCTTACCAATTCACCCCTCCACTTT
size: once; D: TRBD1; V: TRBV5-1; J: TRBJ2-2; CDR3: CASSGRGPDGELFF; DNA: TGCGCCAGCAGCGGCAGGGGGCCCGACGGGGAGCTGTTTTTT
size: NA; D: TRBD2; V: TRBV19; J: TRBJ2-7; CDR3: CASSMASGGPSEQYF; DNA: TGTGCCAGTAGTATGGCTAGCGGGGGGCCCTCCGAGCAGTACTTC
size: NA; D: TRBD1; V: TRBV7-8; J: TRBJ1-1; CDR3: CASSPFRTGGTEAFF; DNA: TGTGCCAGCAGCCCTTTCCGGACAGGGGGTACTGAAGCTTTCTTT
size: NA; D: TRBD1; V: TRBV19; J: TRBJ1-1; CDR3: CASSIGPQGGAFF; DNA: TGTGCCAGTAGTATAGGTCCACAGGGGGGAGCTTTCTTT
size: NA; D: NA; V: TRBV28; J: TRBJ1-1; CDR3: CASSLQVPREFGAFF; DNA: TGTGCCAGCAGTTTACAGGTGCCCAGGGAATTCGGAGCTTTCTTT
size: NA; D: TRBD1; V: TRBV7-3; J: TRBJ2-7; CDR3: CASSLSPGQGAPSSYEQYF; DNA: TGTGCCAGCAGTTTATCCCCGGGACAGGGGGCCCCCAGCTCCTACGAGCAGTACTTC
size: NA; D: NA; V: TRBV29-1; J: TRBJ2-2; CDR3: CSVTRGAATGELFF; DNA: TGCAGCGTCACCAGGGGGGCGGCCACCGGGGAGCTGTTTTTT
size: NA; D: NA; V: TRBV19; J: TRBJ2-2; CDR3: CASSRVSGTGELFF; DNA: TGTGCCAGTAGTAGGGTTAGCGGAACCGGGGAGCTGTTTTTT
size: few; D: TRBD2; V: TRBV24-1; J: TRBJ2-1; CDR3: CATSDSTSGGLDEQFF; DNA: TGTGCCACCAGTGATTCGACTAGCGGGGGGTTGGATGAGCAGTTCTTC
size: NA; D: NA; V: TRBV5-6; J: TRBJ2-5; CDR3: CASSGVDKRETQYF; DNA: TGTGCCAGCAGCGGGGTGGACAAAAGGGAGACCCAGTACTTC
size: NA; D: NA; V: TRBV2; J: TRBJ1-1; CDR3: CASSEGIGGTEAFF; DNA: TGTGCCAGCAGTGAAGGGATAGGGGGCACTGAAGCTTTCTTT
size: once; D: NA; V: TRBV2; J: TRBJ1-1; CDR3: CASSEQRTANTEAFF; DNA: TGTGCCAGCAGTGAACAAAGGACAGCGAACACTGAAGCTTTCTTT
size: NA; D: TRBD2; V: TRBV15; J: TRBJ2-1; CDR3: CATSRERTVWRGGSYNEQFF; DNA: TGTGCCACCAGCAGAGAGAGGACCGTTTGGCGGGGGGGTTCCTACAATGAGCAGTTCTTC
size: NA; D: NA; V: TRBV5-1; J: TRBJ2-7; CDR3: CASSLAQPEVVRGAGEQYF; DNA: TGCGCCAGCAGCTTGGCTCAACCAGAGGTGGTCCGTGGTGCCGGGGAGCAGTACTTC
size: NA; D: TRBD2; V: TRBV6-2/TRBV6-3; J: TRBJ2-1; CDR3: CASSYSITGGFENEQFF; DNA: TGTGCCAGCAGTTACTCGATAACGGGGGGTTTTGAGAATGAGCAGTTCTTC
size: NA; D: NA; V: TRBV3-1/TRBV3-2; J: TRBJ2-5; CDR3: CASSQDIVGGQTQYF; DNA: TGTGCCAGCAGCCAAGATATAGTGGGGGGACAGACCCAGTACTTC
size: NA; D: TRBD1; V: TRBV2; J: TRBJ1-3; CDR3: CASSEGTGVSGNTIYF; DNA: TGTGCCAGCAGCGAAGGGACAGGGGTATCTGGAAACACCATATATTTT
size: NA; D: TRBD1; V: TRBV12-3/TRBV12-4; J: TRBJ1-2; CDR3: CASSSSTGYGYTF; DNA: TGTGCCAGCAGTTCATCGACAGGGTATGGCTACACCTTC
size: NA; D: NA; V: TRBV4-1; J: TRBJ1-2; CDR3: CASSQELGSDYGYTF; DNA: TGCGCCAGCAGCCAAGAACTAGGGTCGGACTATGGCTACACCTTC
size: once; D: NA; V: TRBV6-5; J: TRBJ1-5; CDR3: CASSPTYRADQPQHF; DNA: TGTGCCAGCAGTCCAACCTATCGCGCGGATCAGCCCCAGCATTTT
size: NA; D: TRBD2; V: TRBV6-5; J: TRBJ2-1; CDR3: CASRETSGRYNEQFF; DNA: TGTGCCAGCAGGGAGACTAGCGGGAGATACAATGAGCAGTTCTTC
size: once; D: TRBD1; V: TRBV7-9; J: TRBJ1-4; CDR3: CASSIPGQINEKLFF; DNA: TGTGCCAGCAGCATACCGGGACAGATTAATGAAAAACTGTTTTTT
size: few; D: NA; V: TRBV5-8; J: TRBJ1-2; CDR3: CASSLIRGNDYGYTF; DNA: TGTGCCAGCAGCTTGATCCGAGGGAACGACTATGGCTACACCTTC
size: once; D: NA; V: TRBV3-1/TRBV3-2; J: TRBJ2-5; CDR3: CASSQGPIQETQYF; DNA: TGTGCCAGCAGCCAAGGCCCTATCCAAGAGACCCAGTACTTC
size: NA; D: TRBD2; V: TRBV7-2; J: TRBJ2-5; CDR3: CASSSILAGVRETQYF; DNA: TGTGCCAGCAGCTCGATCCTAGCGGGAGTAAGAGAGACCCAGTACTTC
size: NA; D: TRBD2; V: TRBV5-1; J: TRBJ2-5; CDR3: CASSLEGLGWETQYF; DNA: TGCGCCAGCAGCTTGGAGGGACTAGGCTGGGAGACCCAGTACTTC
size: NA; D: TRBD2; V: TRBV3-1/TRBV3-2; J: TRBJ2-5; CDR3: CASSFPPGLEKETQYF; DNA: TGTGCCAGCAGCTTCCCTCCGGGACTAGAGAAAGAGACCCAGTACTTC
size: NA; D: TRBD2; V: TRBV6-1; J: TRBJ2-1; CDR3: CASSALAGGLVNEQFF; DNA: TGTGCCAGCAGTGCCTTAGCGGGGGGGCTGGTCAATGAGCAGTTCTTC
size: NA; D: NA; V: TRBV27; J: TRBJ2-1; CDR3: CASSYRSNNEQFF; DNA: TGTGCCAGCAGTTACAGGAGTAACAATGAGCAGTTCTTC
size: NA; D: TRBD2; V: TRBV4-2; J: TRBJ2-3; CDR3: CASQRDSSTDTQYF; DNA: TGTGCCAGCCAGCGGGACTCGAGCACAGATACGCAGTATTTT
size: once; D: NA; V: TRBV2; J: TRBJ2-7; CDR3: CASSDSPPKTRNYEQYF; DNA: TGTGCCAGCAGTGACTCCCCACCTAAAACTAGGAACTACGAGCAGTACTTC
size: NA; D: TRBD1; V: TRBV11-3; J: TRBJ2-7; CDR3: CASSLQGQGRHEQYF; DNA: TGTGCCAGCAGCTTACAAGGACAGGGGAGGCACGAGCAGTACTTC
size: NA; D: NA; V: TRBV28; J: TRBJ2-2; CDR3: CASSAKAIQGGGELFF; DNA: TGTGCCAGCAGCGCGAAGGCTATCCAGGGGGGCGGGGAGCTGTTTTTT
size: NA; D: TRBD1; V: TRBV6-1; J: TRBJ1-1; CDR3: CASSDWGQTNTEAFF; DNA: TGTGCCAGCAGTGATTGGGGACAGACGAACACTGAAGCTTTCTTT
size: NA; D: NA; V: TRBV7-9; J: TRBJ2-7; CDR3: CASSLTLSTYEQYF; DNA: TGTGCCAGCAGCTTAACATTATCGACCTACGAGCAGTACTTC
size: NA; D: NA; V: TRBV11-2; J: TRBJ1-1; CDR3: CASSLVGSGTEAFF; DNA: TGTGCCAGCAGCTTAGTGGGGTCGGGGACTGAAGCTTTCTTT